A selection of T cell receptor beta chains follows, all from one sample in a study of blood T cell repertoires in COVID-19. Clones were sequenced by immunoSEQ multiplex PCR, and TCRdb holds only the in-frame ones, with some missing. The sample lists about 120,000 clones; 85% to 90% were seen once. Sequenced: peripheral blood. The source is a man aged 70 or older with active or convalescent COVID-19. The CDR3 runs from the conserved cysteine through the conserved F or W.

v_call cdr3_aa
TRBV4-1 CASSQGQGNEKLFF
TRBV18 CASSPRASGSPGDTQYF
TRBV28 CASSQQAGYLSGYTF
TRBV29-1 CSVARQNTEAFF
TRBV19 CASGGRGQETQYF
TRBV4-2 CASSQHQGAGKETQYF
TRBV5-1 CASSRSNFATNEKLFF
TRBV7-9 CASSLAYSRNYGYTF
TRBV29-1 CSAQSGGSTDTQYF
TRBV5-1 CASSLAPPGQGTETQYF
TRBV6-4 CASSSQTGADTQYF
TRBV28 CASSFRQPNEKLFF
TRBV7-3 CASSSSSRASYNEQFF
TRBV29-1 CSVSIGAETQYF
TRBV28 CASRLMREGGAFF
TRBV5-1 CASSLGQGADTQYF